Listed here is a single T cell receptor (beta chain). Random-hexamer reverse transcription was applied to 0.5 to 1 ug RNA. Amplification of TCR beta CDR3 across 54 Vbeta and 13 Jbeta was performed with immunoSEQ multiplex PCR. Each CDR3 protein gets one entry after TCRdb re-called the immunoSEQ multiplex PCR reads with MiXCR. The sample has some 160,000 distinct CDR3 sequences; 94% are singletons. The data derive from a study of CD8 T cells in Susac syndrome. Overall study: The Susac syndrome patients that were sequenced included 5 or 6 with active disease and under ten in remission.

Germline V gene data show CDR1 as SGHTA and CDR2 as FQGNSA. The CDR3 is 13 amino acids. The trim removed 5 bases at V and 9 bases at J, leaving 5 bases unmatched. V usage is TRBV7-2 and J usage is TRBJ2-1, with 9 bases lining up with TRBD1. Specimen: CD4+ T cells from PBMCs. This receptor was obtained from a human donor with Susac syndrome. The CDR3 nucleotides read TGTGCCAGCAGCGTAGGGACAGGGATTGAGCAGTTCTTC. This encodes CASSVGTGIEQFF. Full variable domain (rest looked up from reference TRBV7-2 and TRBJ2-1): GAGVSQSPSNKVTEKGKDVELRCDPISGHTALYWYRQSLGQGLEFLIYFQGNSAPDKSGLPSDRFSAERTGGSVSTLTIQRTQQEDSAVYLCASSVGTGIEQFFGPGTRLTVL.